The 19 T cell receptor beta chains listed next were all sequenced from one sample in a study of T-cell memory formation after mild COVID-19. TCRdb passed the 5' RACE reads through MiXCR, listing each CDR3 protein once. The data contain 300,000 to 400,000 distinct CDR3 sequences, approximately 14% of them singletons. Sequencing used PBMCs or a T cell subset sorted from them (not recorded which). The receptors were gathered from a man between 18 and 35 years old who had mild COVID-19 (a few samples of this study predate the infection). Cell type and time point are not known.

The sample holds a few counts of this clonotype. The CDR3 sequence: CASSLQSVRAGELFF. The DNA for the CDR3 is TGTGCCAGCAGCCTCCAGAGCGTGAGAGCCGGGGAGCTGTTTTTT. This chain joins TRBV7-9 and TRBJ2-2; D gene unclear. This CDR3 is built from 15 residues. Germline V lookup: CDR1 SEHNR, CDR2 FQNEAQ (reference sequence). V gave up 5 bases and J gave up 6 bases, with 16 bases separating them.

This chain links TRBV7-3 with TRBJ2-1, with 10 nucleotides matching TRBD1. The CDR3 runs to 18 residues. Unmatched junction bases numbered 13, after V lost 1 base and J lost 7 bases. Germline CDR1 SGHTA, CDR2 FQGTGA. The CDR3 loop reads CASSLKGVTGGVLNEQFF. The CDR3 coding sequence is TGTGCCAGCAGCTTAAAAGGCGTGACAGGGGGCGTTTTGAATGAGCAGTTCTTC.

The chain's CDR3 is CASSHTATGELFF. The CDR3 nucleotides read TGTGCCAGCAGCCACACAGCCACCGGGGAGCTGTTTTTT. This chain uses TRBV12-3 or TRBV12-4 with TRBJ2-2; D uncertain. The ends were cut back, 6 bases at V and 4 bases at J, with 9 bases in the middle. CDR3 length: 13 amino acids.

This clonotype was seen only a few times. J is TRBJ2-7 and V is TRBV15; D remains ambiguous. Germline CDR1 LNHNV, CDR2 YYDKDF (reference sequence). This CDR3 contains 13 residues. V was trimmed by 0 bases and J by 3 bases, leaving 6 bases between them. The CDR3 DNA is TGTGCCACCAGCAGAGATCAAGGCTACGAGCAGTACTTC. Translation gives CATSRDQGYEQYF.

This rearrangement joins TRBV6-5 to TRBJ1-6; TRBD1 aligns across 12 bases. Germline assignment: CDR1 MNHEY and CDR2 SVGAGI. The ends lost 2 bases at V and 0 bases at J; junction bases unmatched: 5. The CDR3 is made up of 19 amino acids. CDR3 nucleotides: TGTGCCAGCAGTTACGGGACAGGGGGCTATAGCTCCTATAATTCACCCCTCCACTTT. Translating gives CASSYGTGGYSSYNSPLHF.

V gene TRBV7-2 combines with J gene TRBJ1-3; D remains ambiguous. The germline V gene has CDR1 SGHTA and CDR2 FQGNSA. V lost 0 bases, J lost 0 bases, and 9 bases lay in between. This CDR3 is 16 amino acids long. The CDR3 protein is CASSLASIGSGNTIYF. As DNA, the CDR3 is TGTGCCAGCAGCTTAGCCTCCATTGGCTCTGGAAACACCATATATTTT. Complete variable domain (other parts from reference TRBV7-2 and TRBJ1-3): GAGVSQSPSNKVTEKGKDVELRCDPISGHTALYWYRQSLGQGLEFLIYFQGNSAPDKSGLPSDRFSAERTGGSVSTLTIQRTQQEDSAVYLCASSLASIGSGNTIYFGEGSWLTVV.

There are a few counts of this clonotype. This sequence joins TRBV24-1 and TRBJ2-2; D is perhaps TRBD2 (6 bases). This CDR3 is built from 16 residues. V was cut by 6 bases and J by 4 bases, with 17 bases left in between. The germline V gene encodes CDR1 KGHDR and CDR2 SFDVKD. CDR3 sequence reads: CATSFSPAGPTGELFF. The CDR3 region has the DNA TGTGCCACCAGTTTTAGCCCCGCGGGGCCCACCGGGGAGCTGTTTTTT.

This clonotype came up a few times. The chain couples TRBV25-1 to TRBJ1-1; D possibly corresponds to TRBD1 (5 bases). V lost 2 bases and J 7 bases, leaving 11 bases between the germline ends. CDR1 is MGHDK, CDR2 SYGVNS, per germline. This CDR3 region has 13 residues. In nucleotides, the CDR3 is TGTGCCAGCAGTGAAACAGGACCCAATGAAGCTTTCTTT. It specifies CASSETGPNEAFF.

This clonotype was observed a handful of times. The J gene is TRBJ2-7, the V gene TRBV7-9; possible D gene TRBD1, 5 bases. The V end was cut by 1 base, the J end by 7 bases, with 11 bases between. The CDR3 runs to 13 residues. The germline V gene encodes CDR1 SEHNR and CDR2 FQNEAQ (reference sequence). CDR3 loop: CASSLEGRDEQYV. In DNA, the CDR3 is TGTGCCAGCAGCTTAGAAGGCAGGGATGAGCAGTACGTC.

This clonotype was detected a few times. The chain links TRBV12-3 or TRBV12-4 to TRBJ1-2; maybe TRBD1 (6 bases). CDR3 length: 15 amino acids. Trimming removed 2 bases from V and 4 bases from J, with 14 bases in between. The CDR3 is CASSLNPGAGYGYTF. For the CDR3, the DNA is TGTGCCAGCAGTTTAAATCCAGGGGCGGGCTATGGCTACACCTTC.

The chain recombines TRBV7-2 with TRBJ2-7; 11 bases line up with TRBD2. Germline CDR1 reads SGHTA; CDR2 reads FQGNSA. CDR3 size: 16 residues. V was clipped by 4 bases and J by 3 bases; unmatched bases: 8. The CDR3 protein is CASSSITSGGLYEQYF. The DNA for the CDR3 is TGTGCCAGCAGCTCCATAACTAGCGGGGGACTCTACGAGCAGTACTTC. Based on the CDR3 plus reference TRBV7-2 and TRBJ2-7, the full variable domain is GAGVSQSPSNKVTEKGKDVELRCDPISGHTALYWYRQSLGQGLEFLIYFQGNSAPDKSGLPSDRFSAERTGGSVSTLTIQRTQQEDSAVYLCASSSITSGGLYEQYFGPGTRLTVT.

This clonotype was found many times. The genes are TRBV4-3 and TRBJ1-3; no clear D gene. With 6 bases removed from V and 3 bases from J, the gap between germline ends came to 12 bases. This CDR3 region has 14 residues. Germline V lookup: CDR1 LGHNA, CDR2 YSLEER. The CDR3 region is CASSLEVVGNTIYF. DNA of the CDR3: TGCGCCAGCAGTCTGGAGGTGGTTGGAAACACCATATATTTT.

The chain has TRBV6-5 and TRBJ2-1; weak D call: TRBD2 (5 bases). The CDR3 is 13 amino acids. The V end was cut by 4 bases, the J end by 7 bases, with 11 bases between. Germline V lookup: CDR1 MNHEY, CDR2 SVGAGI. CDR3 sequence: CASSSDTGNEQFF. The CDR3 DNA sequence: TGTGCCAGCAGTTCCGATACGGGGAATGAGCAGTTCTTC.

The V gene is TRBV2, the J gene TRBJ1-1, with TRBD1 matching over 8 bases. Per the germline V gene, CDR1 is SNHLY and CDR2 is FYNNEI. The CDR3 runs 13 residues. The junction had 4 bases not matched to a gene; V was cut back by 8 bases and J by 2 bases. The CDR3 nucleotides are TGTGCCAGCCAGGGACAGGTCAACACTGAAGCTTTCTTT. Translated, it gives CASQGQVNTEAFF.

This clonotype was seen many times. This chain joins TRBV20-1 and TRBJ2-3; 8 nucleotides align to TRBD2. The germline CDR1 and CDR2 sequences are DFQATT and SNEGSKA (reference sequence). V was pared by 6 bases and J by 2 bases, with 7 bases of the junction left unmatched. This CDR3 is built from 14 residues. The CDR3 DNA reads TGCAGTGCCCTCAGCGGGGGAATCACAGATACGCAGTATTTT. Amino acid sequence: CSALSGGITDTQYF.

This clonotype showed up just a few times. The CDR3 protein is CASSSLGDEQFF. The DNA for the CDR3 is TGCGCCAGCAGCTCCCTCGGGGATGAGCAGTTCTTC. The rearrangement joins TRBV4-1 to TRBJ2-1, with a weak D call TRBD2 (5 bases). The germline CDR1 and CDR2 sequences are MGHRA and YSYEKL. V shed 5 bases and J shed 8 bases, with 10 bases lying between them. The length of the CDR3 is 12 residues.

This clonotype was counted only a few times. The chain couples TRBV27 to TRBJ2-3, with TRBD1 identical over 7 bases. CDR3 size: 14 residues. Germline CDR1 reads MNHEY; CDR2 reads SMNVEV (reference sequence). Trimming cost V 6 bases and J 4 bases; bases outside gene matches: 7. In DNA, the CDR3 is TGTGCCAGCAGCCGGGACAGAAGGCCAGATACGCAGTATTTT. It codes for CASSRDRRPDTQYF.

This clonotype has a handful of counts. This chain joins TRBV4-2 and TRBJ2-5; no clear D. The CDR3 runs 13 residues. The V gene's germline CDR1 is LGHNA and CDR2 YNFKEQ. V shed 2 bases and J shed 4 bases, with 8 bases lying between them. This CDR3 reads CASSQPPGETQYF. In DNA form, the CDR3 reads TGTGCCAGCAGCCAACCCCCGGGAGAGACCCAGTACTTC.

CDR3 DNA: TGTGCCAGTAGTATAGGACAGGGCGCATTCAATCAGCCCCAGCATTTT. Residues: CASSIGQGAFNQPQHF. The J gene is TRBJ1-5, the V gene TRBV19, with 7 bases fitting TRBD1. V gave up 1 base and J gave up 3 bases; unmatched junction bases: 6. Germline assignment: CDR1 LNHDA and CDR2 SQIVND (reference sequence). The CDR3 sequence is 16 residues long.